This T cell receptor (beta chain) was retrieved from a study of vaccination effects on CD4 cells after COVID-19. Study background: The two convalescent patients provided samples 16 days and one week before vaccination.

Comment on this clone: Its antigen is currently unknown.

Profiled with immunoSEQ multiplex PCR; TCRdb holds only in-frame clones, not every one. This sample has 50,000 to 70,000 clones, with about 72% found just once. After around 10 days in culture, the CD4+ T cells were isolated. The person acquired a PCR-confirmed SARS-CoV-2 infection between March and December 2020. V was pared by 2 bases and J by 0 bases, with 13 bases between. The germline CDR1 and CDR2 sequences are SGHTA and FQGTGA. The length of the CDR3 is 16 residues. Whole-study findings and limits: Mainly new vaccine-induced clones made up the post-vaccine spike-reactive clones in convalescents.

The chain has TRBV7-3 and TRBJ1-1, with D perhaps TRBD1 (6 bases). The starting material was CD4+ T cells from PBMCs cultured without peptide, obtained before COVID-19 vaccination. The clonotype was recovered from a human donor who had a prior SARS-CoV-2 infection. The CDR3 spells CASSLSVGGMNTEAFF. CDR3 nucleotide sequence: TGTGCCAGCAGCTTATCCGTAGGGGGAATGAACACTGAAGCTTTCTTT.